Included here is one T cell receptor beta chain sequence, with context. Sequenced by immunoSEQ multiplex PCR; TCRdb stores in-frame clones only, minus some. The sample lists over 120,000 clones, 70% to 80% occurring once. The data originate from a study of blood T cell repertoires in COVID-19. This CDR3 is built from 17 residues. The J segment lost 1 base and the V segment lost 4 bases, leaving 8 bases of the junction unmatched. Germline V gives CDR1 SGHRS, CDR2 YFSETQ. The specimen was peripheral blood. This clonotype originated in a woman older than 75 with active or convalescent COVID-19. This chain uses TRBV5-1 with TRBJ2-5, with 12 bases matching TRBD2. CDR3 nucleotide sequence: TGCGCCAGCAGCCGCCGGTCTAGCGGGGGGGCCCAAGAGACCCAGTACTTC. This encodes CASSRRSSGGAQETQYF.